This T cell receptor (beta chain) appears in the sequencing data of a study of vaccination and CD4 T cells after COVID-19. The overall study: The control cultures got either a CEFX pool, an HIV-1 Nef pool, or no peptide at all. Study-level points and caveats: Median numbers of SARS-CoV-2-reactive clonotypes increased from approximately 21 to 40 (not a significant change).

Deletions cut 4 bases from V and 1 base from J, with 4 bases between. The CDR3 length is 12 residues. Per the germline V gene, CDR1 is MNHNS and CDR2 is SASEGT. Treatment defined: approximately 10-day PBMC culture with coronavirus spike peptide pools or control peptides (ViraFEST assay). ViraFEST used peptide pools to expand antigen-specific T cells before TCR sequencing. CD4+ T cells that had been cultured provided DNA sequenced with the Oncomine TCR Beta short-read assay. TCRdb used MiXCR to reprocess the PCR reads, holding one entry per CDR3 protein. The table has approximately 21,000 distinct CDR3 sequences, 44% seen once; the top ten hold over 20%. Notes on this clonotype: Its specificity is unknown.

Specimen: CD4+ T cells from blood, cultured in vitro, collected before SARS-CoV-2 vaccination. The source is a human donor who had recovered from COVID-19. The chain carries TRBV6-1 and TRBJ1-1; D is undetermined. The CDR3 loop reads CASSAQNTEAFF. The CDR3 nucleotides read TGTGCCAGCAGTGCCCAGAACACTGAAGCTTTCTTT.